Below are 5 T cell receptor beta chains sequenced from a single sample in a study of glioma-infiltrating T cells. TCR alpha and beta CDR3 regions were amplified from RNA using iRepertoire nested multiplex PCR. TCRdb passed the multiplex PCR reads through MiXCR, listing each CDR3 protein once. The repertoire consists of tens of thousands of distinct CDR3 sequences, with around 37% occurring once and the leading ten covering 35% to 45%. What was sequenced was glioma tissue, nonneoplastic brain tissue, or PBMCs (not recorded which). The receptors here all came from a human donor with low-grade glioma or glioblastoma, undergoing nonglioma brain surgery, or in good health (not recorded which).

The sample holds many counts of this clonotype. V usage is TRBV28 and J usage is TRBJ2-7; perhaps TRBD2 as D (5 bases). Trimming pared 6 bases from V and 6 bases from J, leaving 9 bases between. The CDR3 sequence is 11 residues long. Germline CDR1 reads MDHEN; CDR2 reads SYDVKM. In DNA, the CDR3 is TGTGCCAGCAGGAGAGGGAGCGAGCAGTACTTC. Its protein product is CASRRGSEQYF.

This clonotype showed up many times. This chain connects TRBV5-4 to TRBJ2-5; D unresolved. This CDR3 comprises 16 residues. Looked up from germline, CDR1 is SGHNT and CDR2 is YYREEE (reference sequence). Between the trimmed V and J ends, which lost 1 base and 2 bases, there was a span of 15 bases. The CDR3 reads CASSLRAAGRQETQYF. CDR3 DNA sequence: TGTGCCAGCAGCTTGAGGGCAGCCGGGCGACAAGAGACCCAGTACTTC.

This clonotype was seen ten or more times. The chain employs TRBV18 and TRBJ2-4; possibly TRBD2 for D (5 bases). Trimming pared 6 bases from V and 2 bases from J, leaving 17 bases between. The CDR3 loop spans 16 amino acids. In germline, CDR1 is KGHSH, CDR2 LQKENI. In DNA, the CDR3 is TGTGCCAGCTCGTCCAATCCCCCGGGGTCCAAAAACATTCAGTACTTC. This encodes CASSSNPPGSKNIQYF.

Note on this clonotype: The CDR3 end shows no conserved phenylalanine or tryptophan, and so a read error is likely. CDR3 residues: CASSLYTRPEDNQPQHL. CDR3 in DNA: TGTGCCAGCAGTCTCTACACCCGTCCGGAGGACAATCAGCCCCAGCATCTC. The chain couples TRBV28 to TRBJ1-5; D ambiguous. The ends were cut back, 5 bases at V and 3 bases at J, with 20 bases in the middle. The CDR3 length is 17 residues. CDR1 and CDR2 (germline): MDHEN, SYDVKM.

This clonotype was counted ten times or more. The chain couples TRBV7-2 to TRBJ2-7, with D perhaps matching TRBD1 (5 bases). This CDR3 is 15 amino acids long. In germline, CDR1 is SGHTA, CDR2 FQGNSA. Trimming took 1 base from V and 0 from J, leaving 10 bases between them. The CDR3 DNA follows: TGTGCCAGCAGCTTAGGGCAGGGAAGCTCCTACGAGCAGTACTTC. It yields the protein CASSLGQGSSYEQYF. Drawing the rest from reference TRBV7-2 and TRBJ2-7, the complete variable domain is GAGVSQSPSNKVTEKGKDVELRCDPISGHTALYWYRQSLGQGLEFLIYFQGNSAPDKSGLPSDRFSAERTGGSVSTLTIQRTQQEDSAVYLCASSLGQGSSYEQYFGPGTRLTVT.